The clone carrying this TCR beta chain was observed many times. Amplification of TCR beta CDR3 regions was performed using RNA transcripts as template. First-round RT-PCR with HTBI primers amplified the TCR CDR3 region. TCRdb re-called the multiplex PCR reads through MiXCR, storing one row per CDR3 protein. The sample contains under 400,000 distinct CDR3 sequences, around 20% of which appear only once. The CDR3 is 14 residues long. Trimming took off 5 bases at V and 3 bases at J, with 10 bases between the two ends. Germline lookup yields CDR1 SEHNR and CDR2 FQNEAQ (reference sequence). The entry originates in a study of T cells in Graves' hyperthyroidism and ophthalmopathy.

The clonotype comes from a woman in her fifties or sixties with Graves' hyperthyroidism. This chain joins TRBV7-9 and TRBJ1-4; no clear D gene. Input material: blood. The CDR3 region has the DNA TGTGCCAGCAGCCGTCCCGGTGCTAATGAAAAACTGTTTTTT. Translating gives CASSRPGANEKLFF.